This T cell receptor beta chain emerged from a study of blood T cell repertoires in COVID-19. Study-wide context: The study drew acute and convalescent COVID-19 samples from the United States, Italy and Spain. PBMCs, B-cell-depleted T cells, or T cells provided the cDNA or gDNA that made up the material.

Per the authors' pipeline: Scientists estimated how many nucleated cells there were by amplifying reference gene primers. Repertoires were generated with immunoSEQ multiplex PCR, while TCRdb's copy carries only in-frame clones and drops some. From that table come the V and J calls and clone size; the DNA was used to work out D and trimming. This sample has 110,000 to 150,000 clones, with about 87% found just once. The CDR3 loop spans 12 amino acids. The trim removed 7 bases at V and 4 bases at J, leaving 2 bases unmatched. Germline V gene data show CDR1 as SQVTM and CDR2 as ANQGSEA. The specimen was peripheral blood. The sequence came from a woman in her forties or fifties with acute or convalescent COVID-19. This chain uses TRBV29-1 with TRBJ2-1; TRBD2 matches 9 bases. CDR3 bases: TGCAGCGGGCTAGCGGGGTACAATGAGCAGTTCTTC. Translation gives CSGLAGYNEQFF.